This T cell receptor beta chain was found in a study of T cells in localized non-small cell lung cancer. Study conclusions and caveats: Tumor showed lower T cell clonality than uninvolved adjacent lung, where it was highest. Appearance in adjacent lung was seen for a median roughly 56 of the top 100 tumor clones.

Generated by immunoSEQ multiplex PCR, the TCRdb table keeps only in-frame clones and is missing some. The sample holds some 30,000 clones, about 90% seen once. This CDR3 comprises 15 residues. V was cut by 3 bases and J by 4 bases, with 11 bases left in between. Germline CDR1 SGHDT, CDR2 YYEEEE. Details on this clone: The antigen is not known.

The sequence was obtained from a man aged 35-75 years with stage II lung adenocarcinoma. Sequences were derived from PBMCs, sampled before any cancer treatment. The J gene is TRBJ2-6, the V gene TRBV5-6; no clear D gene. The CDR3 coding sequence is TGTGCCAGCAGCTCGTCCGGGTCCGGGGCCAACGTCCTGACTTTC. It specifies CASSSSGSGANVLTF.